This T cell receptor beta chain derives from a study of cytotoxic CD8 clonotypes in ibrutinib-treated CLL. The length of the CDR3 is 15 residues. Unmatched junction bases numbered 8, after V lost 5 bases and J lost 3 bases. CDR1 SGHTA and CDR2 FQGNSA come from the germline V gene. Data came from immunoSEQ multiplex PCR; TCRdb stores just in-frame clones and leaves some out. The sample consists of some 150,000 clones, roughly 77% of them appearing once. A remark on this clone: Antigen unknown.

Around 2.2 micrograms of genomic DNA came from cryopreserved PBMCs for TCR beta libraries. Study outcomes and limitations: Clonality correlated strongly with circulating CD8+ T cells and exceeded age-matched healthy donors at baseline.

This chain connects TRBV7-2 to TRBJ1-1, with 8 bases aligning to TRBD1. The origin of this receptor is a human donor with chronic lymphocytic leukemia. Sequenced here: PBMCs, sampled after 12 months of ibrutinib treatment. CDR3 in DNA: TGTGCCAGCAGCCCCGGACAGGGAGGTCACACTGAAGCTTTCTTT. Protein: CASSPGQGGHTEAFF.